This record concerns one T cell receptor beta chain sequence. Its target is unknown. Profiling relied on immunoSEQ multiplex PCR, and the TCRdb table lists in-frame clones only, not all of them. This sample has some 500,000 clones, with 90% to 97% found just once. The data were taken from a study of shared clonotypes between healthy human individuals. General observations from the study: Sequencing of the sorted subsets was shown by rarefaction to be incomplete despite large depth.

What was sequenced was naive CD4+ T cells sorted from blood. Described subset: CD45RA+ positively selected. This sequence was found in a woman aged 25 to 39 in good health.

This CDR3 reads CAISEEGAGGPHEQYF. CDR3 DNA sequence: TGTGCCATCAGTGAGGAGGGCGCGGGAGGGCCCCACGAGCAGTACTTC. The chain links TRBV10-3 to TRBJ2-7, with 9 positions matching TRBD2. Trimming at V came to 2 bases and at J to 5 bases, leaving 10 bases not matched to a gene. This CDR3 region has 16 residues. Looked up from germline, CDR1 is ENHRY and CDR2 is SYGVKD.